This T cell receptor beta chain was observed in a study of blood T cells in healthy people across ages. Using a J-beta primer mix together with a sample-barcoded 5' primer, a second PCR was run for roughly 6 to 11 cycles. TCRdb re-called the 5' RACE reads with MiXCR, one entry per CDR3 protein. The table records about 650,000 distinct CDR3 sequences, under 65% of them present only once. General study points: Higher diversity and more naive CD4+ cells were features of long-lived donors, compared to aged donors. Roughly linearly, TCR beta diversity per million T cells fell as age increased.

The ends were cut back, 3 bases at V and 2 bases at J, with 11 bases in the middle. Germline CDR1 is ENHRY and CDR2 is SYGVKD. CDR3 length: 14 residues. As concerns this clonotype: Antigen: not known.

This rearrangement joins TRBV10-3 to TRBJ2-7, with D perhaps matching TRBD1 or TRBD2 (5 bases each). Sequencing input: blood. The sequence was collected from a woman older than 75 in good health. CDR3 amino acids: CAISEGDGTYEQYF. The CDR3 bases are TGTGCCATCAGTGAAGGGGACGGAACCTACGAGCAGTACTTC.